This TCR beta chain was captured in a study of blood T cell repertoires in COVID-19. Germline CDR1 and CDR2: SGHVS and FQNEAQ. The CDR3 sequence is 16 residues long. V shed 1 base and J 2 bases; nucleotides not matched to a gene: 5. Original methodology: Reference gene primer amplification gave estimated nucleated cell counts. Produced via immunoSEQ multiplex PCR; TCRdb's table is partial and in-frame only. V and J calls and clone size are given by that table; D and trimming were obtained from the DNA. The sample yields around 300,000 clones, approximately 84% seen once. Source material: peripheral blood. The TCR was taken from a woman in her 30s who had recovered from COVID-19. This chain connects TRBV7-8 to TRBJ2-7, with 10 bases aligning to TRBD2. CDR3 protein: CASSLGTSGTTYEQYF. CDR3 coding DNA: TGTGCCAGCAGCTTAGGGACTAGCGGAACCACCTACGAGCAGTACTTC.